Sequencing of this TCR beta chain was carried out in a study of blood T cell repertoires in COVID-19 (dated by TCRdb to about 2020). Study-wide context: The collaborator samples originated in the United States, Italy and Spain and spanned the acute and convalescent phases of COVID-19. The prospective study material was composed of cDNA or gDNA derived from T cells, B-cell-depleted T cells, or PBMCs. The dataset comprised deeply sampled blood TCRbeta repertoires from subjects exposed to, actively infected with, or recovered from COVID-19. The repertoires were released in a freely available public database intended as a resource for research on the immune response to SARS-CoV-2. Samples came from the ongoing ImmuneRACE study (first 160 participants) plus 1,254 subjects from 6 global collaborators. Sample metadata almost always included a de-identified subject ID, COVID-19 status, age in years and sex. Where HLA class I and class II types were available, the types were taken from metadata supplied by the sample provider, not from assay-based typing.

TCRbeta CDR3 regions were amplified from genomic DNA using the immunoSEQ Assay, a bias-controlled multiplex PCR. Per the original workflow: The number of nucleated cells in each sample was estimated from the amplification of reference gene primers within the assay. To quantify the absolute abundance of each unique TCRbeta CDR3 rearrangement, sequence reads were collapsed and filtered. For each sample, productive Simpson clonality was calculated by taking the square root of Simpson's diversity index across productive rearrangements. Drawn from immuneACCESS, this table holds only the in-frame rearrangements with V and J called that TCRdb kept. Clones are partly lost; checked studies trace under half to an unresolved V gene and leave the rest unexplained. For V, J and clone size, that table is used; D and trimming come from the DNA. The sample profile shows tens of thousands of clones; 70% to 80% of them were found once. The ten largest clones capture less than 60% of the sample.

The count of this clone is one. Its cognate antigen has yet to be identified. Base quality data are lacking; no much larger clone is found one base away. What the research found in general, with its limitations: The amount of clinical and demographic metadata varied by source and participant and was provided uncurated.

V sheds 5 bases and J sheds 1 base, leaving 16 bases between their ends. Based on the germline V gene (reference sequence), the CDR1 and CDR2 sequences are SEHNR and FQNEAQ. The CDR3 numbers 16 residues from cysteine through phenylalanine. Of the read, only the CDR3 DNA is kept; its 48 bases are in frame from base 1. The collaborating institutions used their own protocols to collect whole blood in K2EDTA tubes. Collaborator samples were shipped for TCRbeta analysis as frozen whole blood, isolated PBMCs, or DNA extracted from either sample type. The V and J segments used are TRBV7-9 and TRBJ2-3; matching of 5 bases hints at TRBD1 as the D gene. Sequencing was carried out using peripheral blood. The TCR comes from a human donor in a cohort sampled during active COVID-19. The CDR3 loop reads CASSEGARVRTDTQYF. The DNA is TGTGCCAGCAGCGAAGGGGCCCGGGTTCGCACAGATACGCAGTATTTT.